Below are 32 T cell receptor beta chains sequenced from a single sample in a study of T cell responses to AZD1222 COVID-19 vaccine. Sequenced by immunoSEQ multiplex PCR; TCRdb stores in-frame clones only, minus some. The data contain about 140,000 clones, 90% to 95% of them singletons. The sample consisted of peripheral blood, taken on day 0 of AZD1222 vaccination. These receptors were obtained from an adult in good health.

The rearrangement uses TRBV21-1 and TRBJ1-4. TRBV21-1 is given as a pseudogene. The CDR3 totals 15 residues. CDR3 sequence (DNA): TGTGCCAGCAGCTATGGGCGGGGGTTTAATGAAAAACTGTTTTTT. Residues: CASSYGRGFNEKLFF.

The chain is built from TRBV19 and TRBJ2-5, with 10 bases that match TRBD2. The germline V gene encodes CDR1 LNHDA and CDR2 SQIVND (reference sequence). The junction had 15 bases not matched to a gene; V was cut back by 4 bases and J by 10 bases. The CDR3 runs to 16 residues. Written as DNA, the CDR3 is TGTGCCAGTAGTAGCCCCGGGGCTAGCGGGAGAATCAACCAGTACTTC. Translating it yields CASSSPGASGRINQYF. The variable domain in full, with the rest retrieved from reference TRBV19 and TRBJ2-5, is DGGITQSPKYLFRKEGQNVTLSCEQNLNHDAMYWYRQDPGQGLRLIYYSQIVNDFQKGDIAEGYSVSREKKESFPLTVTSAQKNPTAFYLCASSSPGASGRINQYFGPGTRLLVL.

The V call is TRBV4-3, the J call TRBJ1-3; D is undetermined. The ends were cut back, 0 bases at V and 7 bases at J, with 13 bases in the middle. Germline V lookup: CDR1 LGHNA, CDR2 YSLEER. This CDR3 has 15 amino acids. CDR3 region: CASSQDLGYGNTIYF. CDR3 nucleotides: TGCGCCAGCAGCCAAGATCTAGGCTACGGGAACACCATATATTTT.

The rearrangement uses TRBV30 and TRBJ2-3; D might be TRBD1 or TRBD2, each matching 6 bases. Germline-derived CDR1 and CDR2 are GTSNPN and SVGIG (reference sequence). V was cut by 3 bases and J by 3 bases, with 10 bases left in between. CDR3 size: 13 residues. The CDR3 sequence: CAWRWGATDTQYF. CDR3 nucleotide sequence: TGTGCCTGGAGGTGGGGGGCAACAGATACGCAGTATTTT.

The chain recombines TRBV4-2 with TRBJ1-1; D unclear. The CDR3 is 13 residues long. The V gene lost 4 bases and the J gene lost 1 base, with 7 bases spanning the gap. Germline V gives CDR1 LGHNA, CDR2 YNFKEQ. CDR3 coding DNA: TGTGCCAGCAGCCGGGAACAGAACACTGAAGCTTTCTTT. Amino acid sequence: CASSREQNTEAFF.

The V and J genes are TRBV19 and TRBJ2-7; TRBD1 matches at 8 bases. V shed 5 bases and J 5 bases; nucleotides not matched to a gene: 5. In germline, CDR1 is LNHDA, CDR2 SQIVND (reference sequence). This CDR3 is built from 13 residues. The CDR3 DNA reads as TGTGCCAGTAGTGAGGACAGGGAAAACGAGCAGTACTTC. It encodes CASSEDRENEQYF.

This sequence joins TRBV18 and TRBJ1-3, with D hard to call. This CDR3 region has 19 residues. Deletions cut 0 bases from V and 0 bases from J, with 18 bases between. Germline V gives CDR1 KGHSH, CDR2 LQKENI. Written as DNA, the CDR3 is TGTGCCAGCTCACCACCAATCGTCCTGCAAAGCGCCTCTGGAAACACCATATATTTT. As protein: CASSPPIVLQSASGNTIYF.

The gene calls are TRBV27 and TRBJ1-4; TRBD1 matches 10 bases. The ends lost 5 bases at V and 2 bases at J; junction bases unmatched: 2. The CDR3 spans 15 residues. Germline V gives CDR1 MNHEY, CDR2 SMNVEV (reference sequence). CDR3 in DNA: TGTGCCAGCAGTGGACAGGGGGGGACTAATGAAAAACTGTTTTTT. Amino acid sequence: CASSGQGGTNEKLFF.

The rearrangement joins TRBV30 to TRBJ1-5; D possibly corresponds to TRBD1 (6 bases). Germline V gives CDR1 GTSNPN, CDR2 SVGIG (reference sequence). V was pared by 3 bases and J by 4 bases, with 16 bases between. There are 15 residues in the CDR3. CDR3 loop: CAWSVLGHGNQPQHF. The CDR3 DNA reads TGTGCCTGGAGCGTCTTGGGACACGGAAATCAGCCCCAGCATTTT.

This clone occurred once. V and J are TRBV19 and TRBJ1-1; TRBD1 matches at 8 bases. In germline, CDR1 is LNHDA, CDR2 SQIVND (reference sequence). Germline trimming cut 6 bases from V and 2 bases from J; bases unmatched to any gene: 5. This CDR3 has 14 amino acids. CDR3 nucleotides: TGTGCCAGTAGGAGGGGACAGGTTAACACTGAAGCTTTCTTT. Its translation: CASRRGQVNTEAFF.

The gene calls are TRBV4-1 and TRBJ1-1, with unresolved D. Trimming left V 8 bases short and J 0 bases short, with 13 bases between. Germline V gene sequence: CDR1 MGHRA, CDR2 YSYEKL. This CDR3 is built from 14 residues. Written as DNA, the CDR3 is TGCGCCAGCGCCTCGCCATGGTTGAACACTGAAGCTTTCTTT. It encodes CASASPWLNTEAFF.

This rearrangement joins TRBV9 to TRBJ1-6; D may be TRBD1 (5 bases). Germline V gene data show CDR1 as SGDLS and CDR2 as YYNGEE. This CDR3 is built from 15 residues. Trimming stripped 4 bases from V and 5 bases from J, with 13 bases between. CDR3 coding DNA: TGTGCCAGCAGCCCGCGCCGGGGGGATAATTCACCCCTCCACTTT. Its translation is CASSPRRGDNSPLHF.

This clone was recorded only once. The chain uses TRBV28 and TRBJ1-4; the D gene is possibly TRBD1 (6 bases). CDR1 is MDHEN, CDR2 SYDVKM, per germline. The CDR3 contains 15 residues. Trimming pared 2 bases from V and 7 bases from J, leaving 14 bases between. Written as DNA, the CDR3 is TGTGCCAGCAGTTTAGAGTGGGGGCAGGGTGAAAAACTGTTTTTT. It specifies CASSLEWGQGEKLFF.

The V call is TRBV7-9, the J call TRBJ2-2, with 8 bases aligning to TRBD1. The CDR3 is made up of 16 amino acids. Germline V gives CDR1 SEHNR, CDR2 FQNEAQ (reference sequence). With 2 bases clipped from V and 0 bases from J, the junction kept 2 bases outside the gene matches. DNA of the CDR3: TGTGCCAGCAGCTTATGGACAGGGTCGAACACCGGGGAGCTGTTTTTT. Translating it yields CASSLWTGSNTGELFF.

The gene calls are TRBV19 and TRBJ2-4; 10 nucleotides match TRBD2. With 3 bases clipped from V and 8 bases from J, the junction kept 7 bases outside the gene matches. The CDR3 has 15 amino acids. Per germline, CDR1 LNHDA and CDR2 SQIVND (reference sequence). The CDR3, as DNA: TGTGCCAGTAGTATGCCCCTAGCGGGAGTTCACATTCAGTACTTC. Translated, it gives CASSMPLAGVHIQYF.

This sequence joins TRBV24-1 and TRBJ2-1; TRBD2 matches 12 bases. The V gene's germline CDR1 is KGHDR and CDR2 SFDVKD. Trimming cost V 1 base and J 7 bases; bases outside gene matches: 13. The CDR3 is made up of 19 amino acids. CDR3 sequence (DNA): TGTGCCACCAGTGATTTTAGCCTCGGACTAGCGGGGATGTTGAATGAGCAGTTCTTC. Its protein product is CATSDFSLGLAGMLNEQFF.

The rearrangement joins TRBV7-3 to TRBJ1-1; 10 bases agree with TRBD1. CDR1 is SGHTA, CDR2 FQGTGA, per germline. The CDR3 length is 13 residues. The J segment lost 7 bases and the V segment lost 5 bases, leaving 4 bases of the junction unmatched. The CDR3 DNA is TGTGCCAGCAGCCCGACAGGGGGCGGTGAAGCTTTCTTT. This encodes CASSPTGGGEAFF.

The chain combines TRBV9 with TRBJ1-2; 9 bases fit TRBD1. Per germline, CDR1 SGDLS and CDR2 YYNGEE. V lost 3 bases to trimming and J lost 10 bases; unmatched junction nucleotides: 4. The CDR3 contains 12 residues. The CDR3 spells CASSAGQGSYTF. The CDR3 DNA sequence: TGTGCCAGCAGCGCGGGACAGGGATCCTACACCTTC.

The J gene is TRBJ1-4, the V gene TRBV6-5, with a tentative D call TRBD1 (6 bases). The CDR3 sequence is 16 residues long. V shed 2 bases and J shed 5 bases, with 15 bases lying between them. Germline V gives CDR1 MNHEY, CDR2 SVGAGI. In nucleotides, the CDR3 is TGTGCCAGCAGTTACACAGGGATTGGGAGGAATGAAAAACTGTTTTTT. It is translated as CASSYTGIGRNEKLFF.

V gene TRBV18 combines with J gene TRBJ1-2; D gene uncertain. V was shortened by 0 bases and J by 2 bases, with 10 bases between the two germline ends. The V gene's germline CDR1 is KGHSH and CDR2 LQKENI. This CDR3 spans 15 amino acids. The CDR3 reads CASSPPSVGNYGYTF. As DNA, the CDR3 is TGTGCCAGCTCACCACCGAGTGTGGGGAACTATGGCTACACCTTC.

The V call is TRBV19, the J call TRBJ2-1, with TRBD2 identical over 10 bases. The V segment lost 5 bases and the J segment 2 bases; nucleotides outside the gene matches: 6. The CDR3 length is 16 residues. Germline CDR1 is LNHDA and CDR2 is SQIVND (reference sequence). CDR3 sequence: CASSFWTSGPYNEQFF. CDR3 nucleotides: TGTGCCAGTAGTTTCTGGACTAGCGGCCCCTACAATGAGCAGTTCTTC.

The genes are TRBV5-6 and TRBJ1-5, with no clear D. Trimming removed 1 base from V and 3 bases from J, with 8 bases in between. From germline, CDR1 is SGHDT and CDR2 YYEEEE. This CDR3 is 14 amino acids long. CDR3: CASSLWQINQPQHF. In DNA form, the CDR3 reads TGTGCCAGCAGCTTGTGGCAGATCAATCAGCCCCAGCATTTT.

V gene TRBV4-3 combines with J gene TRBJ1-4; perhaps TRBD1 as D (5 bases). Trimming removed 0 bases at V and 8 bases at J, with 19 bases between. The CDR3 length is 17 residues. CDR1 is LGHNA and CDR2 is YSLEER in the germline V gene. CDR3 sequence reads: CASSQDPPFGGGEKLFF. As DNA, the CDR3 is TGCGCCAGCAGCCAAGATCCTCCCTTTGGGGGAGGCGAAAAACTGTTTTTT.

The sample holds one count of this clone. This sequence joins TRBV18 and TRBJ1-6, with D unresolved. Trimming removed 1 base at V and 10 bases at J, with 8 bases between. The CDR3 extends over 13 amino acids. Germline CDR1 reads KGHSH; CDR2 reads LQKENI. The CDR3 region has the DNA TGTGCCAGCTCACCACAAGCGTCCTCACCCCTCCACTTT. Encoded protein: CASSPQASSPLHF.

The rearrangement links TRBV18 to TRBJ2-6; no firm D call. This CDR3 has 15 residues. Trimming removed 5 bases from V and 4 bases from J, with 12 bases in between. Germline values: CDR1 KGHSH, CDR2 LQKENI. The CDR3 protein is CASSGMGSGANVLTF. The CDR3 DNA follows: TGTGCCAGCTCAGGGATGGGGTCCGGGGCCAACGTCCTGACTTTC.

The V call is TRBV24-1, the J call TRBJ2-3; 8 bases agree with TRBD1. The germline CDR1 and CDR2 sequences are KGHDR and SFDVKD. The CDR3 totals 15 residues. The DNA of the CDR3 is TGTGCACCCCAGGGCAGGGGGCGAAGCACAGATACGCAGTATTTT. This sequence encodes CAPQGRGRSTDTQYF.

The chain employs TRBV5-4 and TRBJ1-2; TRBD1 might be the D (5 bases). The CDR3 consists of 15 residues. V gave up 4 bases and J gave up 0 bases, with 13 bases separating them. Germline assignment: CDR1 SGHNT and CDR2 YYREEE (reference sequence). CDR3 coding DNA: TGTGCCAGCAGCACGGGGACGCGAACTAACTATGGCTACACCTTC. Protein sequence: CASSTGTRTNYGYTF.

The DNA for the CDR3 is TGCGCCAGCAGCTTGGGTGCGCGGGACAGCACAGATACGCAGTATTTT. Translating gives CASSLGARDSTDTQYF. The chain couples TRBV5-1 to TRBJ2-3; D perhaps matches TRBD2 (6 bases). Trimming took off 0 bases at V and 0 bases at J, with 11 bases between the two ends. This CDR3 contains 16 residues. The germline V gene has CDR1 SGHRS and CDR2 YFSETQ.

The V gene is TRBV5-4, the J gene TRBJ1-2; TRBD1 is a possible D gene (5 bases). In germline, CDR1 is SGHNT, CDR2 YYREEE (reference sequence). The length of the CDR3 is 14 residues. Trimming cost V 1 base and J 6 bases, with 13 bases left between them. CDR3 in DNA: TGTGCCAGCAGCTTGACACGAGGGGAGGATGGCTACACCTTC. Translated: CASSLTRGEDGYTF.

The CDR3 sequence is CSASDEGGRADTQYF. Here the CDR3 DNA reads TGCAGTGCTAGTGATGAGGGAGGGAGGGCGGATACGCAGTATTTT. V and J are TRBV20-1 and TRBJ2-3; 7 bases map to TRBD2. The CDR3 spans 15 residues. Germline CDR1 is DFQATT and CDR2 is SNEGSKA (reference sequence). V lost 3 bases to trimming and J lost 6 bases; unmatched junction nucleotides: 12.

J is TRBJ1-2 and V is TRBV3-1 (or the pseudogene TRBV3-2); D is uncertain. The CDR3 sequence is 15 residues long. V was trimmed by 1 base and J by 8 bases, leaving 17 bases between them. Germline CDR1 is LGHDT and CDR2 is YNNKEL (reference sequence). CDR3 sequence: CASSQVAGASGGYTF. The DNA of the CDR3 is TGTGCCAGCAGCCAAGTGGCGGGCGCCTCGGGGGGCTACACCTTC.

This clone was counted a single time. The rearrangement uses TRBV7-6 and TRBJ2-1; D unresolved. The germline gives CDR1 SGHVS, CDR2 FNYEAQ. Trimming left V 4 bases short and J 3 bases short, with 1 base between. The CDR3 is made up of 11 amino acids. CDR3 nucleotide sequence: TGTGCCAGCAGCTACTACAATGAGCAGTTCTTC. Protein: CASSYYNEQFF.